Following are 29 T cell receptor beta chains from one sample sequenced in a study of blood T cells in healthy people across ages. Then a second PCR, running about 6 to 12 cycles, was carried out with a sample-barcoded 5' primer and a J-beta primer mix. TCRdb independently ran MiXCR on the 5' RACE reads; one entry per CDR3 protein. There are fewer than 900,000 distinct CDR3 sequences in the sample; 30% to 45% occur only once, and over 10% lies in the top ten. The specimen was blood. The receptors come from a man in his late teens or twenties in good health.

This clonotype was counted only a few times. This rearrangement joins TRBV12-3 or TRBV12-4 to TRBJ2-5, with D perhaps TRBD1 or TRBD2 (6 bases each). V was clipped by 6 bases and J by 11 bases, with 16 bases between them. CDR3 length: 12 residues. DNA for the CDR3: TGTGCCAGCAGCCAGGGGCCTGGGGGGCAGTACTTC. Protein product: CASSQGPGGQYF.

This clonotype has more than one count but fewer than ten. This chain connects TRBV7-9 to TRBJ2-6; weak D call: TRBD1 (6 bases). Germline V gene lookup returns CDR1 SEHNR and CDR2 FQNEAQ (reference sequence). The germline V and J ends were trimmed by 7 bases and 15 bases, with 25 bases remaining between them. The CDR3 is 15 residues long. The CDR3 region is CASTPRTVSKRDLTF. In DNA, the CDR3 is TGTGCCAGCACCCCCAGGACAGTCTCGAAAAGAGACCTGACTTTC.

This clonotype was observed many times. The rearrangement joins TRBV29-1 to TRBJ1-4; the D gene is possibly TRBD1 (6 bases). The CDR3 extends over 15 amino acids. The V end lost 3 bases, the J end lost 6 bases, and 17 bases lay between the germline ends. CDR1 and CDR2 from the germline V gene are SQVTM and ANQGSEA. CDR3 residues: CSVDDTRTAHEKLFF. For the CDR3, the DNA is TGCAGCGTTGACGACACTAGGACAGCCCATGAAAAACTGTTTTTT.

Many counts were recorded for this clonotype. J is TRBJ2-1 and V is TRBV12-3 or TRBV12-4, with TRBD2 matching 11 bases. CDR3 length equals 14 residues. The J segment lost 10 bases and the V segment lost 7 bases, leaving 9 bases of the junction unmatched. The CDR3 loop reads CASTELAGEREQFF. CDR3 sequence (DNA): TGTGCCAGCACTGAACTAGCGGGGGAGAGGGAGCAGTTCTTC.

The gene calls are TRBV4-2 and TRBJ2-3; 7 nucleotides line up with TRBD2. The V and J ends lost 0 bases and 4 bases, in that order; junction bases with no gene match: 13. CDR1 is LGHNA and CDR2 is YNFKEQ in the germline V gene. The CDR3 totals 18 residues. The CDR3: CASSQEPSGGFISDTQYF. The CDR3 region has the DNA TGTGCCAGCAGCCAAGAGCCTTCGGGGGGATTCATATCAGATACGCAGTATTTT.

V is TRBV11-2 and J is TRBJ1-6, with D perhaps TRBD1 (6 bases). Germline CDR1 SGHAT, CDR2 FQNNGV. V was trimmed by 0 bases and J by 7 bases, leaving 13 bases between them. The CDR3 has 16 amino acids. The CDR3, as DNA: TGTGCCAGCAGCTTAGAGGGTAAGGGGGGGAATTCACCCCTCCACTTT. Translating it yields CASSLEGKGGNSPLHF.

V gene TRBV2 combines with J gene TRBJ2-3; D gene ambiguous. V lost 6 bases to trimming and J lost 3 bases, with 13 bases between them. The CDR3 covers 14 residues. CDR1 is SNHLY, CDR2 FYNNEI, per germline. CDR3 loop: CASSPQVVTDTQYF. Here the CDR3 DNA reads TGTGCCAGCAGCCCCCAGGTGGTAACAGATACGCAGTATTTT.

The chain carries TRBV9 and TRBJ1-1; D gene ambiguous. This CDR3 has 15 residues. The V and J ends lost 0 bases and 1 base respectively, with 10 bases between them. Germline V CDR1 and CDR2: SGDLS, YYNGEE. CDR3 amino acids: CASSVEYLGNTEAFF. As DNA, the CDR3 is TGTGCCAGCAGCGTAGAGTACCTGGGGAACACTGAAGCTTTCTTT.

This clonotype has only a few counts. The rearrangement links TRBV23-1 to TRBJ2-5; weak D call: TRBD2 (6 bases). TRBV23-1 qualifies as an ORF whose function is uncertain. With 11 bases removed from V and 3 bases from J, the gap between germline ends came to 19 bases. The CDR3 totals 14 residues. CDR3 nucleotides: TGCGCCGGGCCTTCAACGGGGGAAAAAGAGACCCAGTACTTC. Protein product: CAGPSTGEKETQYF.

The chain is built from TRBV20-1 and TRBJ1-6, with 11 bases matching TRBD1. With 5 bases clipped from V and 6 bases from J, the junction kept 9 bases outside the gene matches. In germline, CDR1 is DFQATT, CDR2 SNEGSKA (reference sequence). There are 16 residues in the CDR3. The CDR3 DNA is TGCAGTGCTCGAATGACCGGGACAGGGGGTAATTCACCCCTCCACTTT. Its translation: CSARMTGTGGNSPLHF.

This sequence joins TRBV29-1 and TRBJ2-5, with 10 bases fitting TRBD2. CDR3 size: 17 residues. With V trimmed by 3 bases and J by 0 bases, 10 bases remained unmatched. Germline CDR1 is SQVTM and CDR2 is ANQGSEA. CDR3 residues: CSVEGRASGGHQETQYF. In DNA, the CDR3 is TGCAGCGTTGAGGGTCGGGCTAGCGGGGGCCACCAAGAGACCCAGTACTTC.

The chain carries TRBV16 and TRBJ1-5; D not certain. Germline V gene sequence: CDR1 KGHSY, CDR2 FQNENV. The V end was cut by 1 base, the J end by 6 bases, with 13 bases between. This CDR3 has 15 amino acids. The CDR3 DNA reads as TGTGCCAGCAGCCAATGGAAGGCCTCGGGTCAGCCCCAGCATTTT. Protein: CASSQWKASGQPQHF.

This clonotype was recorded a few times. V gene TRBV4-2 combines with J gene TRBJ2-2; D could derive from TRBD1 or TRBD2 (5 bases each). V was shortened by 2 bases and J by 2 bases, with 12 bases between the two germline ends. This CDR3 is built from 16 residues. Per germline, CDR1 LGHNA and CDR2 YNFKEQ. CDR3 protein: CASSQPGAENTGELFF. The CDR3 DNA reads as TGTGCCAGCAGCCAACCCGGGGCCGAAAACACCGGGGAGCTGTTTTTT.

This clonotype was detected many times. The chain employs TRBV7-2 and TRBJ1-1; no firm D call. This CDR3 comprises 15 residues. Germline-derived CDR1 and CDR2 are SGHTA and FQGNSA. Trimming pared 4 bases from V and 6 bases from J, leaving 18 bases between. In DNA, the CDR3 is TGTGCCAGCAGCTCGGTGGGCCCGCTTGGCGCTGAAGCTTTCTTT. Protein product: CASSSVGPLGAEAFF.

The chain recombines TRBV7-2 with TRBJ2-3, with unresolved D. V lost 1 base and J lost 1, with 9 bases in between. The length of the CDR3 is 15 residues. CDR1 is SGHTA and CDR2 is FQGNSA in the germline V gene. The CDR3 nucleotides are TGTGCCAGCAGCTTAGGACCTCCTCGCACAGATACGCAGTATTTT. Translated: CASSLGPPRTDTQYF.

In this sample, this clonotype turned up many times. The chain carries TRBV20-1 and TRBJ2-1; D is possibly TRBD1 or TRBD2 (5 bases each). CDR1 is DFQATT, CDR2 SNEGSKA, per germline (reference sequence). CDR3 size: 18 residues. V shed 1 base and J shed 2 bases, with 21 bases lying between them. The CDR3 coding sequence is TGCAGTGCTAGAGGGGGGACCCTCCGTGACATGGCCTACAATGAGCAGTTCTTC. Translated, it gives CSARGGTLRDMAYNEQFF.

In regard to this clonotype: A junction boundary mismatches the germline segment, possibly from a read error. The genes are TRBV25-1 and TRBJ2-3; tentatively, D is TRBD1 or TRBD2 (6 bases each). Germline V CDR1 and CDR2: MGHDK, SYGVNS. The length of the CDR3 is 16 residues. CDR3 nucleotide sequence: TGTACCAGCAGTGATACGAGGGGGGATAGCACAGATACGCAGTATTTT. It translates to CTSSDTRGDSTDTQYF.

In its sample, this clonotype was seen a few times. Since a much larger clone is just one base distant, this may be a read error. The chain combines TRBV18 with TRBJ2-5, with D possibly TRBD2 on 5 matching bases. Trimming removed 8 bases from V and 4 bases from J, with 14 bases in between. The CDR3 has 13 amino acids. Germline V gene data show CDR1 as KGHSH and CDR2 as LQKENI. The CDR3 is CASATLEGETQYF. The CDR3 region has the DNA TGTGCCAGCGCAACCCTAGAGGGAGAGACCCAGTACTTC.

This clonotype was observed a few times. This chain joins TRBV18 and TRBJ2-3; the match to TRBD2 covers 11 bases. V was pared by 4 bases and J by 8 bases, with 8 bases of the junction left unmatched. From germline, CDR1 is KGHSH and CDR2 LQKENI. CDR3 length: 15 residues. The CDR3 sequence: CASSLNELAGVTQYF. The DNA for the CDR3 is TGTGCCAGCTCACTGAACGAACTAGCGGGGGTTACGCAGTATTTT.

This clonotype was recorded a few times. The chain employs TRBV27 and TRBJ2-1; tentatively, D is TRBD1 (6 bases). Deletions cut 5 bases from V and 7 bases from J, with 12 bases between. This CDR3 spans 13 amino acids. The germline V gene has CDR1 MNHEY and CDR2 SMNVEV (reference sequence). CDR3 sequence reads: CASSTNRVNEQFF. The CDR3 bases are TGTGCCAGCAGTACTAACAGGGTTAATGAGCAGTTCTTC.

This clonotype was seen a few times. V is TRBV12-3 or TRBV12-4 and J is TRBJ2-1; tentatively, D is TRBD2 (7 bases). V shed 11 bases and J shed 0 bases, with 17 bases lying between them. The CDR3 is 15 amino acids. The chain's CDR3 is CACGRGGNSYNEQFF. The CDR3 region has the DNA TGTGCCTGTGGGAGGGGGGGAAACTCCTACAATGAGCAGTTCTTC.

J is TRBJ2-5 and V is TRBV7-9; D remains unclear. Germline values: CDR1 SEHNR, CDR2 FQNEAQ (reference sequence). CDR3 length: 14 amino acids. V lost 4 bases, J lost 2 bases, and 11 bases lay in between. The DNA for the CDR3 is TGTGCCAGCAGCTCCCGCGAACGACAAGAGACCCAGTACTTC. Amino acids: CASSSRERQETQYF.

Comments on this clonotype: Just one base apart from a much larger clone, this may be a read error. J is TRBJ2-1 and V is TRBV5-1; possible D gene TRBD2, 6 bases. Matching the DNA end better, TRBJ2-7 makes the J call doubtful. The germline CDR1 and CDR2 sequences are SGHRS and YFSETQ. This CDR3 has 15 residues. The CDR3 here is CASSFTRGLDNEQYF. For the CDR3, the DNA is TGCGCCAGCAGCTTTACGAGGGGACTCGACAATGAGCAGTACTTC.

As to this clonotype: A much larger clonotype is one base distant, so this may be a read error. The V gene is TRBV20-1, the J gene TRBJ2-7, with a tentative D call TRBD2 (7 bases). This CDR3 is built from 15 residues. Germline V gene lookup returns CDR1 DFQATT and CDR2 SNEGSKA (reference sequence). CDR3 in amino acids: CGARVVGGPPGIQYF. The CDR3, as DNA: TGCGGTGCTAGAGTGGTGGGGGGGCCCCCTGGGATTCAGTACTTC.

The table lists this clonotype with a few counts. The chain uses TRBV7-3 and TRBJ1-1; TRBD1 agrees at 8 bases. The CDR3 covers 15 residues. Trimming at V came to 5 bases and at J to 1 base, leaving 6 bases not matched to a gene. The germline V gene encodes CDR1 SGHTA and CDR2 FQGTGA. The CDR3 loop reads CASSPRQGPNTEAFF. The DNA of the CDR3 is TGTGCCAGCAGCCCCCGACAGGGGCCGAACACTGAAGCTTTCTTT.

This clonotype showed up just a few times. The V call is TRBV5-4, the J call TRBJ2-1; TRBD2 aligns across 8 bases. Losses at the gene ends were 3 bases for V and 0 bases for J; bases not matched to a gene: 5. The germline V gene has CDR1 SGHNT and CDR2 YYREEE (reference sequence). The CDR3 covers 16 residues. The CDR3 coding sequence is TGTGCCAGCAGCTCGGGAGGGGCGAGCTCCTACAATGAGCAGTTCTTC. This sequence encodes CASSSGGASSYNEQFF. Full variable domain (remainder filled in from reference TRBV5-4 and TRBJ2-1): ETGVTQSPTHLIKTRGQQVTLRCSSQSGHNTVSWYQQALGQGPQFIFQYYREEENGRGNFPPRFSGLQFPNYSSELNVNALELDDSALYLCASSSGGASSYNEQFFGPGTRLTVL.

The chain employs TRBV5-5 and TRBJ2-1; D not certain. The germline V gene has CDR1 SGHKS and CDR2 YYEKEE (reference sequence). With 4 bases removed from V and 4 bases from J, the gap between germline ends came to 9 bases. The CDR3 spans 13 residues. Written as DNA, the CDR3 is TGTGCCAGCAGCGCCCCTTCTTACAATGAGCAGTTCTTC. Its translation: CASSAPSYNEQFF. The variable domain in full, with the rest retrieved from reference TRBV5-5 and TRBJ2-1, is DAGVTQSPTHLIKTRGQQVTLRCSPISGHKSVSWYQQVLGQGPQFIFQYYEKEERGRGNFPDRFSARQFPNYSSELNVNALLLGDSALYLCASSAPSYNEQFFGPGTRLTVL.

This clonotype was found many times. The chain recombines TRBV27 with TRBJ2-5; 13 nucleotides align to TRBD2. The CDR3 covers 14 residues. The junction had 1 base not matched to a gene; V was cut back by 2 bases and J by 7 bases. Germline CDR1 and CDR2: MNHEY and SMNVEV (reference sequence). CDR3 amino acids: CASSLTSGGGTQYF. The CDR3, as DNA: TGTGCCAGCAGTTTAACTAGCGGGGGGGGGACCCAGTACTTC.

The chain employs TRBV2 and TRBJ2-7; the D gene is possibly TRBD1 (5 bases). Germline V CDR1 and CDR2: SNHLY, FYNNEI. V was shortened by 7 bases and J by 3 bases, with 19 bases between the two germline ends. This CDR3 has 15 residues. DNA of the CDR3: TGTGCCAGCACTCAAGGGGCAGGGATCTACTACGAGCAGTACTTC. It specifies CASTQGAGIYYEQYF.